This TCR beta chain was found in a study of tissue T cells after allogeneic stem cell transplantation. The overall study: Of the grafts for graft-versus-host disease patients, several were unmodified and three CD34-selected. Every graft-versus-host disease patient had gastrointestinal disease and got several lines of graft-versus-host disease therapy. Study observations and caveats: In patients and mice, blood and spleen missed much of tissue repertoire.

CDR1 is LGHNA, CDR2 YNFKEQ, per germline. This CDR3 has 18 residues. The V and J ends lost 3 bases and 0 bases respectively, with 20 bases between them. Concerning this clone itself: Its antigen is as yet unknown.

Profiling relied on immunoSEQ multiplex PCR, and the TCRdb table lists in-frame clones only, not all of them. The data show 25,000 to 35,000 clones, over 75% seen once. This TCR came from a woman between 18 and 55 years old who later had graft-versus-host disease after an allogeneic stem cell transplant. This material consisted of blood, taken before transplantation. V usage is TRBV4-2 and J usage is TRBJ1-1; D is ambiguous. As DNA, the CDR3 is TGTGCCAGCAGCCACTTCGGGTCGGCACAGAAAATGAACACTGAAGCTTTCTTT. It codes for CASSHFGSAQKMNTEAFF.